Presented here are 8 T cell receptor beta chains from one specimen sequenced in a study of cytomegalovirus exposure and HLA in healthy donors. PCR used 60 Vbeta primers and 13 Jbeta primers. The table came from immunoSEQ multiplex PCR; TCRdb's copy has only in-frame clones and leaves some out. The sample includes 100,000 to 150,000 clones, more than 75% of them seen just once. What was sequenced was PBMCs. The receptor set was obtained from an older woman in good health and CMV-seropositive.

The chain is built from TRBV14 and TRBJ1-3; D call uncertain. V dropped 8 bases and J dropped 0 bases, with 8 bases sitting between them. Germline V gene data show CDR1 as SGHDN and CDR2 as FVKESK. This CDR3 spans 13 amino acids. The chain's CDR3 is CASGSNSGNTIYF. The DNA for the CDR3 is TGTGCCAGCGGGAGTAACTCTGGAAACACCATATATTTT.

V gene TRBV7-2 combines with J gene TRBJ1-5; D gene uncertain. CDR1 is SGHTA and CDR2 is FQGNSA in the germline V gene. The CDR3 consists of 13 residues. Trimming cost V 4 bases and J 0 bases, with 4 bases left between them. The CDR3 is CASSSYSNQPQHF. CDR3 DNA sequence: TGTGCCAGCAGCTCGTATAGCAATCAGCCCCAGCATTTT.

Details on this clone: A junction boundary mismatches the germline segment, possibly from a read error. The V and J genes are TRBV10-3 and TRBJ2-5; a weak D match, TRBD1 (5 bases). In germline, CDR1 is ENHRY, CDR2 SYGVKD. CDR3 size: 13 residues. CDR3 residues: CTISTQEKETQYF. The DNA of the CDR3 is TGTACCATCAGTACACAGGAAAAAGAGACCCAGTACTTC.

The rearrangement uses TRBV7-9 and TRBJ1-2; D perhaps matches TRBD1 (6 bases). V was clipped by 6 bases and J by 6 bases, with 14 bases between them. CDR1 and CDR2 (germline): SEHNR, FQNEAQ (reference sequence). The CDR3 extends over 13 amino acids. The CDR3, as DNA: TGTGCCAGCAGAAAACAGGGAAAGGATGGCTACACCTTC. Protein sequence: CASRKQGKDGYTF.

This chain links TRBV2 with TRBJ2-5; tentative D call: TRBD1 (5 bases). Trimming removed 7 bases from V and 5 bases from J, with 23 bases in between. The CDR3 loop spans 16 amino acids. In germline, CDR1 is SNHLY, CDR2 FYNNEI. CDR3 loop: CASNILGQSLSETQYF. In DNA, the CDR3 is TGTGCCAGCAATATCCTCGGACAATCCTTATCGGAGACCCAGTACTTC.

CDR3 nucleotides: TGTGCCAGCAGCTTGGACAGGGGAAGCTACAATGAGCAGTTCTTC. The encoded protein is CASSLDRGSYNEQFF. The rearrangement joins TRBV5-4 to TRBJ2-1, with 7 bases lining up with TRBD1. V shed 0 bases, J shed 3 bases, and the junction held 3 bases outside the gene matches. Looked up from germline, CDR1 is SGHNT and CDR2 is YYREEE (reference sequence). CDR3 length: 15 residues.

This chain links TRBV7-9 with TRBJ1-1; D unclear. The germline V gene has CDR1 SEHNR and CDR2 FQNEAQ (reference sequence). V lost 3 bases and J 5 bases, leaving 10 bases between the germline ends. This CDR3 is built from 13 residues. The CDR3 sequence: CASSFLSGTEAFF. CDR3 coding DNA: TGTGCCAGCAGCTTTTTGTCGGGAACTGAAGCTTTCTTT.

Only a few counts were recorded for this clone. The chain links TRBV19 to TRBJ2-7; TRBD2 agrees at 15 bases. CDR3 length: 16 residues. The germline V gene encodes CDR1 LNHDA and CDR2 SQIVND (reference sequence). Unmatched junction bases numbered 5, after V lost 5 bases and J lost 3 bases. The CDR3 loop is CASSSGLAGGIYEQYF. In nucleotides, the CDR3 is TGTGCCAGTAGTTCGGGACTAGCGGGAGGCATCTACGAGCAGTACTTC.